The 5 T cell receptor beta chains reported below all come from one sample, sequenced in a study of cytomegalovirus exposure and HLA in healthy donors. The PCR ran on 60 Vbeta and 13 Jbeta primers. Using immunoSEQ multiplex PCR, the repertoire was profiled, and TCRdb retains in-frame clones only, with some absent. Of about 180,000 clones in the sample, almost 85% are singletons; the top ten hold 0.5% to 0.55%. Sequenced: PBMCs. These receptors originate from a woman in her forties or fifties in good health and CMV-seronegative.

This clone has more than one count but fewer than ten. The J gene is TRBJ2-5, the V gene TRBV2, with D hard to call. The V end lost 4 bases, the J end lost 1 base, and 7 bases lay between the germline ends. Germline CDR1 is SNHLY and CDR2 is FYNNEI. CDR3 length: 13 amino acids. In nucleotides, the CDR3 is TGTGCCAGCAGTGTAAACAGCCAAGAGACCCAGTACTTC. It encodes CASSVNSQETQYF.

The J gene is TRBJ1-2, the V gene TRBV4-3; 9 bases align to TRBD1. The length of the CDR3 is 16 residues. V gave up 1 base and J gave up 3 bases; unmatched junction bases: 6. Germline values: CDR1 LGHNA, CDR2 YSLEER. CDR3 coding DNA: TGCGCCAGCAGCCAAGTTCCGGGACAGGGAGACTATGGCTACACCTTC. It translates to CASSQVPGQGDYGYTF.

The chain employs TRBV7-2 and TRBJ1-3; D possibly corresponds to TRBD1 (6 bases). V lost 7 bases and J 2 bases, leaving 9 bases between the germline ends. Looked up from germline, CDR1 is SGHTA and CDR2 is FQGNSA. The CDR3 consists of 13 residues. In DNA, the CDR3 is TGTGCCAGCACACAGGGCCCTGGAAACACCATATATTTT. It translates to CASTQGPGNTIYF.

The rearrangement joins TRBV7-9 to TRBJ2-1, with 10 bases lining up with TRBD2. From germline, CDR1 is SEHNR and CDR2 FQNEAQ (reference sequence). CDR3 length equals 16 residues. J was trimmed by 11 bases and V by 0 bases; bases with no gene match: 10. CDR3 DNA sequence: TGTGCCAGCAGCTTAGCCGTAGCGGGAGGCCCGGTGAAGCAGTTCTTC. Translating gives CASSLAVAGGPVKQFF.

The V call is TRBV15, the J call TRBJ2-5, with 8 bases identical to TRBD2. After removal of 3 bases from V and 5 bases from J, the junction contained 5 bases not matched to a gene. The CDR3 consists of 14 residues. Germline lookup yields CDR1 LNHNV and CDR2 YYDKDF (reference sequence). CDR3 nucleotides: TGTGCCACCAGCAGGGGACTAGTCGGGGAGACCCAGTACTTC. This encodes CATSRGLVGETQYF.